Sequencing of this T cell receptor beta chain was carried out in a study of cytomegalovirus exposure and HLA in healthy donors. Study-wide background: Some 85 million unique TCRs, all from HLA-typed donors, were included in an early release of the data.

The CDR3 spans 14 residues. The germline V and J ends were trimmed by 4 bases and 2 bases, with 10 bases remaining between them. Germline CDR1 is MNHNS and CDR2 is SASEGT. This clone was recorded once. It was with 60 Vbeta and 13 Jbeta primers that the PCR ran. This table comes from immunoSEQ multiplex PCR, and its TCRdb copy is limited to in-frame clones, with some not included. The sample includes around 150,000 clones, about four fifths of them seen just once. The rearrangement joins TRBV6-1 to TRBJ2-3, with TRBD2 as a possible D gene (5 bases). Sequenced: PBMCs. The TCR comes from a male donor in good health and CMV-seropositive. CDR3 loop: CASSGRGYTDTQYF. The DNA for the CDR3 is TGTGCCAGCAGTGGACGGGGATACACAGATACGCAGTATTTT.